The clone carrying this T cell receptor (beta chain) has just one count. This sample is part of a study of T-cell reconstitution after alpha-beta-depleted transplantation in children. This CDR3 contains 16 residues. In germline, CDR1 is SGHVS, CDR2 FNYEAQ. V was trimmed by 1 base and J by 0 bases, leaving 9 bases between them. Preparing the TCRbeta library involved the use of unique molecular identifiers. MiXCR, run by TCRdb on the PCR reads, gives a single entry per CDR3 protein. The sample contains around 370,000 distinct CDR3 sequences, about a tenth of which appear only once. The receptor's source is a human donor who donated a stem cell graft to a child with acute lymphoblastic leukemia. The sequenced sample was PBMCs from the stem cell graft donor, obtained from the stem cell graft. The chain uses TRBV7-6 and TRBJ2-2, with D possibly being TRBD2 (5 bases). The CDR3 nucleotides read TGTGCCAGCAGCTTAGGCGGACTCGCGAACACCGGGGAGCTGTTTTTT. Translation gives CASSLGGLANTGELFF.